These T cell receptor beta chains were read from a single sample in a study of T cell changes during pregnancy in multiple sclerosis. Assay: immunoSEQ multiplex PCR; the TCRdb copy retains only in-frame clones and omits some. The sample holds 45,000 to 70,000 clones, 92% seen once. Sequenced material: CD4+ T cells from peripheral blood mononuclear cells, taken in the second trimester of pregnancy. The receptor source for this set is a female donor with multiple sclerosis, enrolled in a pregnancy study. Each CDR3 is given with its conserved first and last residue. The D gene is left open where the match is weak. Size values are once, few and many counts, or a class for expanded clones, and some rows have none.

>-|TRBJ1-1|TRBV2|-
CASTSRVNTEAFF
TGTGCCAGCACCAGCAGGGTGAACACTGAAGCTTTCTTT
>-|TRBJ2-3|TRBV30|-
CASGMFGTDTQYF
TGTGCCTCCGGGATGTTCGGCACAGATACGCAGTATTTT
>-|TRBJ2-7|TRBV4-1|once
CASSPPGHMWYEQYF
TGCGCCAGCAGCCCACCGGGACACATGTGGTACGAGCAGTACTTC
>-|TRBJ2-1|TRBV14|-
CASSPKGVRQFF
TGTGCCAGCAGCCCCAAAGGGGTAAGGCAGTTCTTC
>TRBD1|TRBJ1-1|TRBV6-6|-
CASRRDRGENTEAFF
TGTGCCAGTCGCCGGGACAGGGGGGAGAACACTGAAGCTTTCTTT
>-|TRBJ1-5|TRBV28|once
CASSLASVNQPQHF
TGTGCCAGCAGTTTAGCCAGCGTTAATCAGCCCCAGCATTTT
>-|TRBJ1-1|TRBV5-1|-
CASSPDTVNTEAFF
TGCGCCAGCAGCCCAGACACAGTGAACACTGAAGCTTTCTTT
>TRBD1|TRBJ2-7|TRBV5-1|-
CASSGDREFDEQYF
TGCGCCAGCAGCGGGGACAGGGAATTCGACGAGCAGTACTTC
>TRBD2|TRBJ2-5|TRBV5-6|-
CASSPAAGGGETQYF
TGTGCCAGCAGCCCGGCGGCGGGAGGTGGGGAGACCCAGTACTTC
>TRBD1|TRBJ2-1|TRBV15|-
CATKGGNGQGYNEQFF
TGTGCCACCAAAGGAGGTAATGGACAGGGTTACAATGAGCAGTTCTTC
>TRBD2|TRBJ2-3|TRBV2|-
CASNQGRGGDTQYF
TGTGCCAGCAATCAGGGGCGGGGGGGTGATACGCAGTATTTT
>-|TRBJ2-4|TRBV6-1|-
CASSATGPGGNIQYF
TGTGCCAGCAGTGCTACGGGCCCCGGAGGGAACATTCAGTACTTC
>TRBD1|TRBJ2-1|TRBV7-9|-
CASSFQDRVHEQFF
TGTGCCAGCAGCTTCCAGGACAGGGTCCATGAGCAGTTCTTC
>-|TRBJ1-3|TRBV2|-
CASSTPFSGNTIYF
TGTGCCAGCTCTACCCCCTTCTCTGGAAACACCATATATTTT
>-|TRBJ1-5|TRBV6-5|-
CASSRAYSNQPQHF
TGTGCCAGTTCCAGGGCCTATAGCAATCAGCCCCAGCATTTT
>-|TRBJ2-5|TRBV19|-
CASSIVVREETQYF
TGTGCCAGTAGTATAGTTGTCAGGGAAGAGACCCAGTACTTC
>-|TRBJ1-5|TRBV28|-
CASSSGGDGNQPQHF
TGTGCCAGCAGTAGCGGGGGGGACGGGAATCAGCCCCAGCATTTT
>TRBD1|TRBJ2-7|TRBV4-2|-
CASGQGGEQYF
TGTGCCTCGGGACAGGGCGGCGAGCAGTACTTC
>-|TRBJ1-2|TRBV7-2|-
CASSLGYRDYGYTF
TGTGCCAGCAGCTTAGGGTACAGGGACTATGGCTACACCTTC
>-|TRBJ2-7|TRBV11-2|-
CASSLDGTFLYEQYF
TGTGCCAGCAGCTTAGACGGGACTTTCTTGTACGAGCAGTACTTC
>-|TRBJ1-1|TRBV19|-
CASTLIGRGHTEAFF
TGTGCCAGTACTCTAATAGGCAGGGGTCACACTGAAGCTTTCTTT
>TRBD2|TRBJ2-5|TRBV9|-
CASSVDPSGLTMETQYF
TGTGCCAGCAGCGTAGATCCTAGCGGCCTCACCATGGAGACCCAGTACTTC
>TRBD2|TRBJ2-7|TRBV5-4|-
CASSPAGVNAYEQYF
TGTGCCAGCAGTCCAGCGGGAGTTAACGCCTACGAGCAGTACTTC
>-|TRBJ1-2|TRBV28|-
CASSSQGQAYGYTF
TGTGCCAGCAGTTCACAGGGACAAGCCTATGGCTACACCTTC
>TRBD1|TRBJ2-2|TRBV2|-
CASREETGGDGGELFF
TGTGCCAGCAGGGAAGAAACAGGGGGCGATGGCGGGGAGCTGTTTTTT
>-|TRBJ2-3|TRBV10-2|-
CASSDLRATDYTDTQYF
TGCGCCAGCAGCGACCTTCGGGCGACAGATTACACAGATACGCAGTATTTT
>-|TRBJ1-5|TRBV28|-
CASSSPGQPQHF
TGTGCCAGCAGTTCTCCGGGGCAGCCCCAGCATTTT
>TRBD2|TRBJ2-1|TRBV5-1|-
CASSLAGGLAGGQNEQFF
TGCGCCAGCAGCTTGGCTGGAGGTCTAGCGGGAGGGCAGAATGAGCAGTTCTTC
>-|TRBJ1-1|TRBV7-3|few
CASSITEGVAFF
TGTGCCAGCAGCATCACGGAGGGAGTAGCTTTCTTT
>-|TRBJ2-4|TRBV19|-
CASSIRPTGSNTKNIQYF
TGTGCCAGTAGTATCCGCCCGACAGGCTCTAATACCAAAAACATTCAGTACTTC
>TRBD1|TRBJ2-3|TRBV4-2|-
CASSQSGQGADTQYF
TGTGCCAGCAGCCAATCTGGACAGGGAGCGGATACGCAGTATTTT
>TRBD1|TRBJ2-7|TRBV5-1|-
CASSLTGAYEQYF
TGCGCCAGCAGCTTGACAGGGGCCTACGAGCAGTACTTC
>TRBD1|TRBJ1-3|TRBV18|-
CASSPQGVSGNTIYF
TGTGCCAGCTCCCCTCAGGGGGTCTCTGGAAACACCATATATTTT
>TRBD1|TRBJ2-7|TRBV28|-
CASSLRGLLGYEQYF
TGTGCCAGCAGTTTAAGGGGGCTCTTGGGATACGAGCAGTACTTC
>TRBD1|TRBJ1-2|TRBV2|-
CASRRGTGDNYGYTF
TGTGCCAGCAGACGTGGGACAGGGGACAACTATGGCTACACCTTC
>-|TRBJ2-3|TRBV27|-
CASSPGHFSSTDTQYF
TGTGCCAGCAGTCCCGGACACTTTTCTAGCACAGATACGCAGTATTTT
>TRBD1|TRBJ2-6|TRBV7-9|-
CASTRQGPTGANVLTF
TGTGCCAGCACCAGACAGGGACCGACTGGGGCCAACGTCCTGACTTTC
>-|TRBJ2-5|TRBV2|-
CASSVLETQYF
TGTGCCAGCAGTGTACTAGAGACCCAGTACTTC
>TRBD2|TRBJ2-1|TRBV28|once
CASLAVSYNEQFF
TGTGCCAGCCTAGCGGTCTCCTACAATGAGCAGTTCTTC
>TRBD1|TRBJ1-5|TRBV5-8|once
CASSSGQLLGPQHF
TGTGCCAGCAGTTCGGGACAGCTCCTTGGGCCCCAGCATTTT
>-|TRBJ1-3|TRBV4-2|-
CASSLITGGVSGNTIYF
TGTGCCAGCAGTCTGATCACGGGGGGCGTCTCTGGAAACACCATATATTTT
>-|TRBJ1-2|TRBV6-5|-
CASSRGTKSGYTF
TGTGCCAGCAGCAGGGGCACCAAAAGCGGCTACACCTTC
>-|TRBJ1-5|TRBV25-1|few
CASSEPGNNQPQHF
TGTGCCAGCAGTGAGCCAGGTAATAATCAGCCCCAGCATTTT
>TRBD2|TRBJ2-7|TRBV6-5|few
CASSYSTSGGYEQYF
TGTGCCAGCAGTTACTCGACTAGCGGGGGCTACGAGCAGTACTTC
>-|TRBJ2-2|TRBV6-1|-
CASSELAYTGELFF
TGTGCCAGCAGTGAATTAGCGTACACCGGGGAGCTGTTTTTT
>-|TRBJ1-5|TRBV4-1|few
CASSQEFQGGKPQHF
TGCGCCAGCAGCCAAGAATTCCAGGGAGGGAAGCCCCAGCATTTT
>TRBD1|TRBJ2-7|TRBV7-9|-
CASSLGDSTYEQYF
TGTGCCAGCAGCTTAGGGGACAGTACCTACGAGCAGTACTTC
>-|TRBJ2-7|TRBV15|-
CATSRDKGEGYEQYF
TGTGCCACCAGCAGAGACAAGGGGGAAGGTTACGAGCAGTACTTC